The 29 T cell receptor beta chains listed next were all sequenced from one sample in a study of shared clonotypes between healthy human individuals (TCRdb year 2020). Library creation used the immunoSEQ multiplex PCR assay. Sourced from immuneACCESS, this table was stored by TCRdb with only in-frame sequences that have V and J called. A share of the clones is absent; for the studies checked, an unresolved V gene accounts for under half, and the remainder has no known explanation. This sample is represented by over a million clones; around 95% of them were singletons. Jointly, the top ten make up over 1% of the sample. Source material: naive CD4+ T cells sorted from blood. The cell subset or site label on this specimen signifies: CD45RA+ positively selected. The receptors derive from a man aged 25-45 years in good health.

Remarks on this clone: One end of the junction is discordant with germline, which a read error may explain. The chain employs TRBV2 and TRBJ2-5, with no clear D. This CDR3 spans 13 amino acids. The germline gives CDR1 SNHLY, CDR2 FYNNEI. The CDR3 loop reads CASNERYQETQYF. The CDR3 coding sequence is TGTGCCAGCAATGAAAGGTACCAAGAGACCCAGTACTTC.

This clone was observed a few times. This chain joins TRBV5-1 and TRBJ2-6, with D possibly TRBD2 on 6 matching bases. The CDR3 runs 18 residues. V lost 0 bases, J lost 2 bases, and 15 bases lay in between. Looked up from germline, CDR1 is SGHRS and CDR2 is YFSETQ. CDR3 DNA: TGCGCCAGCAGCTTGGGGGGGACTGACTCAACTGGGGCCAACGTCCTGACTTTC. Its protein is CASSLGGTDSTGANVLTF.

The V and J genes are TRBV5-1 and TRBJ1-4; 7 bases align to TRBD1. The germline V gene has CDR1 SGHRS and CDR2 YFSETQ. V was pared by 4 bases and J by 0 bases, with 9 bases of the junction left unmatched. The CDR3 spans 17 residues. The CDR3 sequence: CASSPAIGQATNEKLFF. In DNA, the CDR3 is TGCGCCAGCAGCCCGGCGATAGGACAGGCAACTAATGAAAAACTGTTTTTT.

The V gene is TRBV29-1, the J gene TRBJ1-1, with TRBD1 as a possible D gene (5 bases). Trimming removed 4 bases from V and 3 bases from J, with 21 bases in between. Germline CDR1 and CDR2: SQVTM and ANQGSEA. CDR3 length equals 16 residues. CDR3 nucleotide sequence: TGCAGCGTTGCAGGAAGGGGAGGATTAGGCCACACTGAAGCTTTCTTT. Translated: CSVAGRGGLGHTEAFF.

This sequence joins TRBV25-1 and TRBJ2-7; D gene uncertain. This CDR3 is built from 15 residues. The V end was cut by 1 base, the J end by 0 bases, with 10 bases between. From germline, CDR1 is MGHDK and CDR2 SYGVNS. The CDR3 DNA is TGTGCCAGCAGTGAATGGGGTTTGGGCTCCTACGAGCAGTACTTC. Protein product: CASSEWGLGSYEQYF.

The chain combines TRBV5-4 with TRBJ2-5; D remains ambiguous. Germline V gene sequence: CDR1 SGHNT, CDR2 YYREEE (reference sequence). CDR3 length equals 18 residues. Trimming shortened V by 4 bases and J by 2 bases, and 24 bases separated the two germline ends. CDR3 sequence reads: CASSLKVSARIPQETQYF. CDR3 bases: TGTGCCAGCAGCCTCAAGGTTTCGGCCCGTATACCACAAGAGACCCAGTACTTC.

The V gene is TRBV10-1, the J gene TRBJ2-1; D gene ambiguous. Germline-derived CDR1 and CDR2 are WNHNN and SYGVQD (reference sequence). Trimming cost V 2 bases and J 16 bases, with 15 bases left between them. CDR3 size: 12 residues. The CDR3, as DNA: TGCGCCAGCAGTGAGCTCCTAGTCCCCCGATTCTTC. Translating it yields CASSELLVPRFF.

The chain carries TRBV10-3 and TRBJ1-1; no clear D. V was cut by 3 bases and J by 6 bases, with 5 bases left in between. CDR1 and CDR2 from the germline V gene are ENHRY and SYGVKD. The CDR3 has 11 residues. Here the CDR3 reads CAISDQSEAFF. The CDR3, as DNA: TGTGCCATCAGTGATCAATCTGAAGCTTTCTTT.

To note about this clone: The same CDR3 also results from other DNA sequences found in this sample. This chain connects TRBV5-1 to TRBJ2-3; D unclear. The V and J ends lost 4 bases and 5 bases respectively, with 8 bases between them. This CDR3 is 12 amino acids long. Germline CDR1 reads SGHRS; CDR2 reads YFSETQ. Written as DNA, the CDR3 is TGCGCCAGCAGCCTGGCTCTAGATACGCAGTATTTT. Its protein is CASSLALDTQYF.

This chain links TRBV28 with TRBJ2-6; 7 positions agree with TRBD1. The CDR3 loop spans 16 amino acids. V gave up 3 bases and J gave up 1 base; unmatched junction bases: 3. Germline loops: CDR1 MDHEN, CDR2 SYDVKM. The CDR3 is CASSFNRGSGANVLTF. In DNA form, the CDR3 reads TGTGCCAGCAGTTTCAACAGGGGATCTGGGGCCAACGTCCTGACTTTC.

The chain carries TRBV18 and TRBJ2-7, with D possibly being TRBD1 (6 bases). There are 14 residues in the CDR3. Trimming cost V 6 bases and J 4 bases, with 16 bases left between them. CDR1 is KGHSH, CDR2 LQKENI, per germline. The CDR3 is CASSKDRSSYEQYF. CDR3 in DNA: TGTGCCAGCTCTAAAGACAGGTCTTCGTACGAGCAGTACTTC.

The sample holds one count of this clone. J is TRBJ2-3 and V is TRBV5-1; unclear D gene. Germline loops: CDR1 SGHRS, CDR2 YFSETQ. V lost 6 bases to trimming and J lost 2 bases, with 10 bases between them. The CDR3 runs to 13 residues. CDR3 DNA sequence: TGCGCCAGCAACCTTGCGGTCACAGATACGCAGTATTTT. This gives the protein CASNLAVTDTQYF.

The chain is built from TRBV7-6 and TRBJ1-3; D uncertain. From germline, CDR1 is SGHVS and CDR2 FNYEAQ. Trimming took off 1 base at V and 2 bases at J, with 6 bases between the two ends. The length of the CDR3 is 14 residues. This CDR3 is CASSLGAAGNTIYF. Written as DNA, the CDR3 is TGTGCCAGCAGCTTAGGCGCCGCTGGAAACACCATATATTTT.

The rearrangement uses TRBV21-1 and TRBJ1-2; the table names TRBD1, a call not compared with the DNA. TRBV21-1 is a recognized pseudogene. The CDR3 has 18 residues. CDR3 coding DNA: TGTGCCAGCAGCCTGTGGGACAGGGGGCGAAGAGCTAACTATGGCTACACCTTC. Its protein is CASSLWDRGRRANYGYTF.

This clone was observed a single time. The chain uses TRBV27 and TRBJ2-1; no firm D call. The CDR3 extends over 12 amino acids. Germline CDR1 reads MNHEY; CDR2 reads SMNVEV (reference sequence). Between the trimmed V and J ends, which lost 5 bases and 12 bases, there was a span of 14 bases. CDR3 in DNA: TGTGCCAGCAGTCTAAGACTGGGCCCGCAGTTCTTC. Its translation is CASSLRLGPQFF.

The rearrangement uses TRBV10-2 and TRBJ2-7; tentatively, D is TRBD2 (6 bases). The CDR3 consists of 16 residues. Germline CDR1 reads WSHSY; CDR2 reads SAAADI. Trimming left V 3 bases short and J 4 bases short, with 19 bases between. CDR3 nucleotide sequence: TGCGCCAGCAGTGAAGGGACTTTAGCGGCTCAGTACGAGCAGTACTTC. Amino acids: CASSEGTLAAQYEQYF.

The J gene is TRBJ1-4, the V gene TRBV5-4; maybe TRBD1 (6 bases). The germline V gene encodes CDR1 SGHNT and CDR2 YYREEE (reference sequence). V lost 4 bases and J lost 5, with 9 bases in between. The CDR3 consists of 13 residues. This CDR3 is CASSVGQNEKLFF. Written as DNA, the CDR3 is TGTGCCAGCAGCGTTGGACAGAATGAAAAACTGTTTTTT.

The V and J genes are TRBV5-4 and TRBJ2-6; no clear D gene. Germline CDR1 is SGHNT and CDR2 is YYREEE (reference sequence). The CDR3 is made up of 17 amino acids. V lost 0 bases and J 4 bases, leaving 14 bases between the germline ends. The CDR3 spells CASSLGALGPGANVLTF. Here the CDR3 DNA reads TGTGCCAGCAGCTTGGGGGCGTTAGGTCCCGGGGCCAACGTCCTGACTTTC.

The CDR3 DNA sequence: TGTGCCAGCAGTTACTTAGCGGGAGAAAATGAGCAGTTCTTC. Encoded protein: CASSYLAGENEQFF. The chain has TRBV6-6 and TRBJ2-1; 9 nucleotides agree with TRBD2. The CDR3 spans 14 residues. The germline V gene has CDR1 MNHNY and CDR2 SVGAGI (reference sequence). Trimming removed 1 base from V and 7 bases from J; junction bases left unmatched: 2.

This chain links TRBV27 with TRBJ2-7; tentative D call: TRBD1 (7 bases). The CDR3 covers 15 residues. V shed 6 bases and J shed 0 bases, with 15 bases lying between them. From germline, CDR1 is MNHEY and CDR2 SMNVEV (reference sequence). The CDR3 region is CASRYSRGASYEQYF. The CDR3 region has the DNA TGTGCCAGCAGATATAGCAGGGGGGCCTCCTACGAGCAGTACTTC.

The V call is TRBV19, the J call TRBJ2-1; 12 bases are shared with TRBD2. CDR1 and CDR2 from the germline V gene are LNHDA and SQIVND (reference sequence). Losses at the gene ends were 4 bases for V and 9 bases for J; bases not matched to a gene: 7. The CDR3 contains 15 residues. CDR3 amino acids: CASSTLAGGHGEQFF. The DNA of the CDR3 is TGTGCCAGTAGTACCCTAGCGGGAGGGCACGGTGAGCAGTTCTTC.

J is TRBJ2-2 and V is TRBV11-2; D may be TRBD1 (5 bases). V was pared by 5 bases and J by 11 bases, with 15 bases between. Germline loops: CDR1 SGHAT, CDR2 FQNNGV. The CDR3 length is 13 residues. CDR3 bases: TGTGCCAGCAGCCACCTTCGACAGCCCGAGCTGTTTTTT. This sequence encodes CASSHLRQPELFF. Complete variable domain (other parts from reference TRBV11-2 and TRBJ2-2): EAGVAQSPRYKIIEKRQSVAFWCNPISGHATLYWYQQILGQGPKLLIQFQNNGVVDDSQLPKDRFSAERLKGVDSTLKIQPAKLEDSAVYLCASSHLRQPELFFGEGSRLTVL.

The rearrangement uses TRBV7-8 and TRBJ2-1, with 9 bases that match TRBD1. The CDR3 spans 17 residues. CDR1 is SGHVS and CDR2 is FQNEAQ in the germline V gene. V was clipped by 1 base and J by 8 bases; unmatched bases: 12. The CDR3 DNA sequence: TGTGCCAGCAGCTTAGTCCCAGTGACAGGGGGTAGGCATGAGCAGTTCTTC. Its protein is CASSLVPVTGGRHEQFF.

The J gene is TRBJ2-7, the V gene TRBV6-5; D is perhaps TRBD1 or TRBD2 (5 bases each). The CDR3 extends over 14 amino acids. CDR1 and CDR2 from the germline V gene are MNHEY and SVGAGI. Trimming removed 7 bases at V and 3 bases at J, with 16 bases between. Here the CDR3 DNA reads TGTGCCAGCAATAAGGATCGGGACGGCTACGAGCAGTACTTC. Its protein product is CASNKDRDGYEQYF.

This chain uses TRBV29-1 with TRBJ2-1; 7 bases align to TRBD2. The germline V gene encodes CDR1 SQVTM and CDR2 ANQGSEA. With V trimmed by 7 bases and J by 13 bases, 13 bases remained unmatched. CDR3 length equals 12 residues. CDR3: CSDQRPGLYQFF. The DNA of the CDR3 is TGCAGCGACCAAAGGCCGGGACTATATCAGTTCTTC.

V gene TRBV10-3 combines with J gene TRBJ2-5; perhaps TRBD1 as D (8 bases). V lost 11 bases and J 5 bases, leaving 15 bases between the germline ends. Germline lookup yields CDR1 ENHRY and CDR2 SYGVKD. The CDR3 runs to 12 residues. The CDR3 DNA is TGTGCCGCACAGGGGGAGGGGGAGACCCAGTACTTC. Amino acids: CAAQGEGETQYF.

The chain combines TRBV27 with TRBJ2-1; D is perhaps TRBD2 (7 bases). CDR1 MNHEY and CDR2 SMNVEV come from the germline V gene (reference sequence). V was shortened by 5 bases and J by 7 bases, with 18 bases between the two germline ends. This CDR3 is built from 15 residues. In nucleotides, the CDR3 is TGTGCCAGCAGTCTGGGACTACAGAGGGGGAATGAGCAGTTCTTC. This translates into CASSLGLQRGNEQFF.

CDR3 nucleotides: TGTGCCAGCAGCTTCGAGGACAGCGGGGCCTACGAGCAGTACTTC. Protein product: CASSFEDSGAYEQYF. The chain combines TRBV7-6 with TRBJ2-7; weak D call: TRBD2 (7 bases). Germline V gene sequence: CDR1 SGHVS, CDR2 FNYEAQ. Trimming left V 3 bases short and J 2 bases short, with 14 bases between. CDR3 size: 15 residues. Together with reference TRBV7-6 and TRBJ2-7, the CDR3 gives the full variable domain: GAGVSQSPRYKVTKRGQDVALRCDPISGHVSLYWYRQALGQGPEFLTYFNYEAQQDKSGLPNDRFSAERPEGSISTLTIQRTEQRDSAMYRCASSFEDSGAYEQYFGPGTRLTVT.

This clone was seen a single time. The chain recombines TRBV6-5 with TRBJ2-1; maybe TRBD2 (6 bases). The V end was cut by 4 bases, the J end by 2 bases, with 9 bases between. The CDR3 is made up of 14 amino acids. Germline CDR1 reads MNHEY; CDR2 reads SVGAGI. CDR3 DNA sequence: TGTGCCAGCAGTTCGGGACTCCCCTACAATGAGCAGTTCTTC. Its translation is CASSSGLPYNEQFF.